The 23 T cell receptor beta chains given below trace back to one sample, sequenced in a study of blood T cell repertoires in COVID-19. Assay used: immunoSEQ multiplex PCR; TCRdb lists only in-frame clones, some missing. The table shows approximately 180,000 clones, with 75% to 90% occurring only once. Sequencing input: PBMCs or T cells enriched from blood (not recorded which). Source of these receptors: a woman aged 35 to 49 with acute COVID-19.

The V and J genes are TRBV28 and TRBJ1-1; D call uncertain. The CDR3 extends over 13 amino acids. V lost 6 bases to trimming and J lost 1 base, with 9 bases between them. Germline assignment: CDR1 MDHEN and CDR2 SYDVKM. CDR3 sequence: CASSPSQNTEAFF. In nucleotides, the CDR3 is TGTGCCAGCAGCCCCTCACAGAACACTGAAGCTTTCTTT.

The chain links TRBV5-1 to TRBJ2-2; 10 bases line up with TRBD2. Losses at the gene ends were 1 base for V and 0 bases for J; bases not matched to a gene: 3. CDR1 SGHRS and CDR2 YFSETQ come from the germline V gene. The CDR3 runs to 17 residues. The chain's CDR3 is CASSLSSGGANTGELFF. The CDR3 DNA sequence: TGCGCCAGCAGCTTGTCTAGCGGGGGCGCGAACACCGGGGAGCTGTTTTTT. Using reference TRBV5-1 and TRBJ2-2 for the parts outside the CDR3, the full variable domain is KAGVTQTPRYLIKTRGQQVTLSCSPISGHRSVSWYQQTPGQGLQFLFEYFSETQRNKGNFPGRFSGRQFSNSRSEMNVSTLELGDSALYLCASSLSSGGANTGELFFGEGSRLTVL.

The chain combines TRBV7-2 with TRBJ2-1, with 8 bases that match TRBD1. V lost 5 bases to trimming and J lost 6 bases; unmatched junction nucleotides: 6. The length of the CDR3 is 14 residues. Germline lookup yields CDR1 SGHTA and CDR2 FQGNSA. The CDR3 bases are TGTGCCAGCAGCCCGATGACAGGGGCCAATGAGCAGTTCTTC. Amino acid sequence: CASSPMTGANEQFF.

The chain carries TRBV19 and TRBJ1-1, with TRBD1 identical over 9 bases. Trimming removed 0 bases from V and 6 bases from J; junction bases left unmatched: 14. The CDR3 runs to 18 residues. CDR1 is LNHDA and CDR2 is SQIVND in the germline V gene (reference sequence). The chain's CDR3 is CASSIDTGTGRRFAEAFF. The CDR3, as DNA: TGTGCCAGTAGTATAGATACTGGGACAGGGAGGAGGTTCGCTGAAGCTTTCTTT.

The V gene is TRBV5-1, the J gene TRBJ2-7; D unresolved. Looked up from germline, CDR1 is SGHRS and CDR2 is YFSETQ. The CDR3 runs 11 residues. The V gene lost 4 bases and the J gene lost 3 bases, with 5 bases spanning the gap. The chain's CDR3 is CASSNNYEQYF. The DNA for the CDR3 is TGCGCCAGCAGCAACAACTACGAGCAGTACTTC.

The CDR3 protein is CASSCGPRTDTQYF. CDR3 DNA sequence: TGCGCCAGCAGTTGCGGGCCGCGCACAGATACGCAGTATTTT. This chain uses TRBV10-1 with TRBJ2-3; maybe TRBD2 (5 bases). CDR1 and CDR2 (germline): WNHNN, SYGVQD (reference sequence). The CDR3 is 14 amino acids. The ends were cut back, 5 bases at V and 1 base at J, with 10 bases in the middle.

This chain connects TRBV6-5 to TRBJ1-1; possible D gene TRBD1, 5 bases. This CDR3 spans 13 amino acids. Germline V gene sequence: CDR1 MNHEY, CDR2 SVGAGI. The V end lost 5 bases, the J end lost 5 bases, and 12 bases lay between the germline ends. CDR3 in amino acids: CASSPRGGTEAFF. The CDR3, as DNA: TGTGCCAGCAGTCCTCGTGGGGGGACTGAAGCTTTCTTT.

The rearrangement uses TRBV2 and TRBJ1-2; D call uncertain. V lost 4 bases, J lost 0 bases, and 15 bases lay in between. CDR1 is SNHLY, CDR2 FYNNEI, per germline. This CDR3 spans 16 amino acids. CDR3 loop: CASSGVATATNYGYTF. Here the CDR3 DNA reads TGTGCCAGCAGTGGAGTCGCTACAGCTACTAACTATGGCTACACCTTC.

V and J are TRBV2 and TRBJ2-3; D may be TRBD2 (5 bases). Germline V gene lookup returns CDR1 SNHLY and CDR2 FYNNEI. The CDR3 extends over 12 amino acids. Trimming cost V 7 bases and J 3 bases, with 8 bases left between them. The chain's CDR3 is CASTPGTDTQYF. The CDR3 region has the DNA TGTGCCAGCACTCCGGGGACAGATACGCAGTATTTT.

The chain combines TRBV5-1 with TRBJ1-3; D not certain. Germline CDR1 and CDR2: SGHRS and YFSETQ. V gave up 0 bases and J gave up 0 bases, with 4 bases separating them. The length of the CDR3 is 14 residues. The CDR3 region has the DNA TGCGCCAGCAGCTTGGACGGCTCTGGAAACACCATATATTTT. Protein sequence: CASSLDGSGNTIYF. Complete variable domain (other parts from reference TRBV5-1 and TRBJ1-3): KAGVTQTPRYLIKTRGQQVTLSCSPISGHRSVSWYQQTPGQGLQFLFEYFSETQRNKGNFPGRFSGRQFSNSRSEMNVSTLELGDSALYLCASSLDGSGNTIYFGEGSWLTVV.

The chain joins TRBV20-1 to TRBJ1-1; D gene uncertain. This CDR3 is built from 11 residues. The germline V and J ends were trimmed by 3 bases and 10 bases, with 12 bases remaining between them. Per the germline V gene, CDR1 is DFQATT and CDR2 is SNEGSKA (reference sequence). The CDR3 reads CSARPAVSAFF. CDR3 sequence (DNA): TGCAGTGCTAGGCCCGCGGTTTCAGCTTTCTTT.

The V and J genes are TRBV20-1 and TRBJ2-5, with D perhaps TRBD1 (5 bases). Germline V gene lookup returns CDR1 DFQATT and CDR2 SNEGSKA (reference sequence). Trimming shortened V by 3 bases and J by 2 bases, and 13 bases separated the two germline ends. The CDR3 spans 14 residues. Written as DNA, the CDR3 is TGCAGTGCTAGTTGGGGCAGGTCACAAGAGACCCAGTACTTC. This translates into CSASWGRSQETQYF.

This clone came up once. The genes are TRBV6-2 or TRBV6-3 and TRBJ1-5, with 7 bases lining up with TRBD1. From germline, CDR1 is MNHEY and CDR2 SVGEGT. This CDR3 is built from 15 residues. The ends lost 0 bases at V and 6 bases at J; junction bases unmatched: 5. The CDR3 nucleotides are TGTGCCAGCAGTTACTCGGTGACAGGGACTCAGCCCCAGCATTTT. Its translation: CASSYSVTGTQPQHF.

CDR3 loop: CASSLTPLGGTEAFF. The CDR3, as DNA: TGTGCCAGCAGCTTAACCCCCTTGGGAGGGACTGAAGCTTTCTTT. J is TRBJ1-1 and V is TRBV7-8; D remains unclear. Germline V gene lookup returns CDR1 SGHVS and CDR2 FQNEAQ. CDR3 length: 15 residues. V was cut by 2 bases and J by 5 bases, with 15 bases left in between.

The chain links TRBV7-2 to TRBJ2-3, with TRBD2 identical over 12 bases. V shed 0 bases, J shed 5 bases, and the junction held 12 bases outside the gene matches. The germline V gene has CDR1 SGHTA and CDR2 FQGNSA. CDR3 length equals 19 residues. In DNA form, the CDR3 reads TGTGCCAGCAGCTTAGCCAACTCGTTTCTAGCGGGAGGGGGAGATACGCAGTATTTT. Protein sequence: CASSLANSFLAGGGDTQYF. Supplemented by reference TRBV7-2 and TRBJ2-3, the full variable domain reads GAGVSQSPSNKVTEKGKDVELRCDPISGHTALYWYRQSLGQGLEFLIYFQGNSAPDKSGLPSDRFSAERTGGSVSTLTIQRTQQEDSAVYLCASSLANSFLAGGGDTQYFGPGTRLTVL.

This clone was seen only a few times. The chain couples TRBV9 to TRBJ2-5; 9 positions match TRBD2. This CDR3 spans 16 amino acids. V gave up 3 bases and J gave up 4 bases; unmatched junction bases: 10. Germline CDR1 reads SGDLS; CDR2 reads YYNGEE. In DNA, the CDR3 is TGTGCCAGCAGCGCCCTTAGCGGGAGCGGGGGAGAGACCCAGTACTTC. Amino acid sequence: CASSALSGSGGETQYF.

With respect to this clone: The same CDR3 also results from other DNA sequences found in this sample. The chain recombines TRBV27 with TRBJ1-2; no firm D call. Trimming removed 2 bases at V and 4 bases at J, with 8 bases between. Germline values: CDR1 MNHEY, CDR2 SMNVEV (reference sequence). This CDR3 is 13 amino acids long. This CDR3 is CASSLGGGYGYTF. The CDR3 DNA is TGTGCCAGCAGTTTAGGAGGCGGCTATGGCTACACCTTC.

The chain uses TRBV13 and TRBJ2-7; D not resolved. The CDR3 is 15 amino acids. Looked up from germline, CDR1 is PRHDT and CDR2 is FYEKMQ (reference sequence). Trimming stripped 5 bases from V and 5 bases from J, with 19 bases between. Here the CDR3 reads CASSPQLTYLNEQYF. DNA for the CDR3: TGTGCCAGCAGCCCACAACTAACATATCTTAACGAGCAGTACTTC.

CDR3 residues: CASSQVPEGEGEQYF. The CDR3 bases are TGCGCCAGCAGCCAAGTGCCGGAGGGGGAGGGCGAGCAGTACTTC. The chain employs TRBV4-1 and TRBJ2-7, with D possibly matching TRBD2 (7 bases). The CDR3 length is 15 residues. CDR1 MGHRA and CDR2 YSYEKL come from the germline V gene. Trimming removed 1 base from V and 6 bases from J, with 16 bases in between.

The chain is built from TRBV19 and TRBJ2-7; 9 bases are shared with TRBD1. V dropped 2 bases and J dropped 3; count of bases not matched to a gene: 17. Germline lookup yields CDR1 LNHDA and CDR2 SQIVND (reference sequence). This CDR3 has 19 residues. CDR3 nucleotides: TGTGCCAGTAGTATAATCGGGACAGGGACCTCCCGTCTCTTCTACGAGCAGTACTTC. It specifies CASSIIGTGTSRLFYEQYF.

The genes are TRBV7-9 and TRBJ2-1, with 10 nucleotides matching TRBD2. V dropped 5 bases and J dropped 9; count of bases not matched to a gene: 13. From germline, CDR1 is SEHNR and CDR2 FQNEAQ (reference sequence). This CDR3 has 16 residues. This chain's CDR3 is CASSPPGASGSVEQFF. The DNA for the CDR3 is TGTGCCAGCAGCCCCCCGGGGGCTAGCGGGAGCGTTGAGCAGTTCTTC. Supplemented by reference TRBV7-9 and TRBJ2-1, the full variable domain reads DTGVSQNPRHKITKRGQNVTFRCDPISEHNRLYWYRQTLGQGPEFLTYFQNEAQLEKSRLLSDRFSAERPKGSFSTLEIQRTEQGDSAMYLCASSPPGASGSVEQFFGPGTRLTVL.

The rearrangement joins TRBV18 to TRBJ2-7; 7 bases align to TRBD2. The J segment lost 7 bases and the V segment lost 0 bases, leaving 9 bases of the junction unmatched. The length of the CDR3 is 15 residues. Germline-derived CDR1 and CDR2 are KGHSH and LQKENI. The CDR3: CASSPPTRAGIEQYF. The CDR3 coding sequence is TGTGCCAGCTCACCACCAACCAGAGCGGGAATAGAGCAGTACTTC.

The J gene is TRBJ2-1, the V gene TRBV24-1, with 9 bases that match TRBD1. From germline, CDR1 is KGHDR and CDR2 SFDVKD. This CDR3 has 15 residues. Losses at the gene ends were 7 bases for V and 2 bases for J; bases not matched to a gene: 5. CDR3 amino acids: CATSQQGATYNEQFF. The CDR3 DNA reads as TGTGCCACCAGCCAACAGGGGGCCACCTACAATGAGCAGTTCTTC.